A selection of T cell receptor beta chains follows, all from one sample in a study of graft-versus-host responses after intestinal transplantation. Produced via immunoSEQ multiplex PCR; TCRdb's table is partial and in-frame only. The profile shows approximately 58,000 clones, under 95% of them singletons. The input for sequencing was PBMCs, taken around 120 days after intestinal transplantation. All receptors derive from a human patient who received an intestinal transplant, so some T cells may come from the graft donor. The conserved cysteine and the conserved F or W are not part of the CDR3 here.

>17|TRBV4-1|TRBJ2-6
ASSYIQGGMVPGANVLT
>10|TRBV7-9|TRBJ2-5
ASSLGREEQY
>11|TRBV7-2|TRBJ1-6
ASSYADNSPLH
>14|TRBV28|TRBJ2-1
ASSIHAEWGPNEQF
>13|TRBV18|TRBJ1-2
ASSPNRGDAYGYT
>12|TRBV6-5|TRBJ1-3
ASSYRYSGNTIY
>13|TRBV6-5|TRBJ1-2
ASSPTGGLNYGYT
>11|TRBV7-2|TRBJ1-1
ASSLAGNTEAF
>12|TRBV28|TRBJ1-4
ASSLGGGDGKLF
>12|TRBV4-1|TRBJ2-2
ASSQVRAPGELF
>11|TRBV4-1|TRBJ2-7
ASSVDSSYEQY
>10|TRBV6-5|TRBJ2-1
ASTGLYNEQF
>11|TRBV27|TRBJ1-1
ASSFGGYTEAF
>13|TRBV6-1|TRBJ2-7
ASSEVTGTSYEQY
>12|TRBV27|TRBJ1-5
ASSYTGYNQPQH
>13|TRBV4-1|TRBJ2-1
ASSHGLAGGYEQF
>13|TRBV21-1|TRBJ2-3
ASIRWGGSPDTQY
>11|TRBV5-6|TRBJ1-2
ASTETRDRGYT
>14|TRBV28|TRBJ1-5
ASSPGDSYSNQPQH
>10|TRBV27|TRBJ2-1
ASSYSWGEQF
>13|TRBV2|TRBJ2-3
ASSPSGDLTDTQY
>14|TRBV7-6|TRBJ2-7
ASSPQLAGGLSEQY
>14|TRBV4-1|NA
ASSIGTFLSSYEQY
>14|TRBV11-1|TRBJ1-1
ASSLTDQEGDTEAF
>10|TRBV28|TRBJ2-1
ASSWTLNEQF
>8|TRBV6-1|TRBJ2-1
ASSEGVKF
>15|TRBV28|TRBJ1-1
ASSYNTPGTKNTEAF
>13|TRBV11-2|TRBJ1-4
ASSLGSDFNEKLF
>14|TRBV7-9|TRBJ1-4
ASSLGLQGRREKLF
>12|TRBV27|TRBJ1-2
ASSWTGGSPGYT
>11|TRBV28|TRBJ1-2
ASSRDRERGYT
>9|TRBV6-1|TRBJ1-2
ASQREDGYT
>10|TRBV13|TRBJ2-3
ASSLRGGTQY
>12|TRBV19|TRBJ2-1
ASRSGGSYNEQF
>11|TRBV4-1|TRBJ2-7
ASSQIQAYEQY
>13|TRBV6-5|TRBJ2-3
ASSLAGESTDTQY
>15|TRBV2|TRBJ1-3
ASSDPGGGTSGNTIY
>11|TRBV18|TRBJ2-3
ASSRTGADTQY